This is a list of T cell receptor beta chains from one sample in a study of cytomegalovirus exposure and HLA in healthy donors. Clones were sequenced by immunoSEQ multiplex PCR, and TCRdb holds only the in-frame ones, with some missing. The table shows 110,000 or so clones, with 81% occurring only once. What was sequenced was PBMCs. The receptors were sampled from a woman aged 40 to 50 in good health and CMV-seronegative. Each CDR3 is given with its conserved first and last residue. D genes are given only for firm matches. Clone size is stated in some rows and not others, as once, few, many or a class when expanded.

d_call: -
v_call: TRBV4-2
clone_size: -
j_call: TRBJ1-1
cdr3_nt: TGTGCCAGCAGCCAAGCCACTAAAGGAGAACAGGGTGAAGCTTTCTTT
cdr3_aa: CASSQATKGEQGEAFF

d_call: -
v_call: TRBV18
clone_size: -
j_call: TRBJ2-1
cdr3_nt: TGTGCCAGCTCACCACCGCACAGCGGCTCCTACAATGAGCAGTTCTTC
cdr3_aa: CASSPPHSGSYNEQFF

d_call: -
v_call: TRBV10-1
clone_size: once
j_call: TRBJ2-1
cdr3_nt: TGCGCCAGCAGAGCGGACTCCTACAATGAGCAGTTCTTC
cdr3_aa: CASRADSYNEQFF

d_call: -
v_call: TRBV4-1
clone_size: -
j_call: TRBJ2-7
cdr3_nt: TGCGCCAGCAGCCAAACCGCCCCCCGGGGAAAGGTCTACGAGCAGTACTTC
cdr3_aa: CASSQTAPRGKVYEQYF

d_call: -
v_call: TRBV30
clone_size: -
j_call: TRBJ1-5
cdr3_nt: TGTGCCTGGAGAGCATCGCAACGGGGGAGCAATCAGCCCCAGCATTTT
cdr3_aa: CAWRASQRGSNQPQHF

d_call: TRBD1
v_call: TRBV10-3
clone_size: -
j_call: TRBJ1-2
cdr3_nt: TGTGCCCTTTTCAGGACAGGGGGCGCGGGTGGCTACACCTTC
cdr3_aa: CALFRTGGAGGYTF

d_call: -
v_call: TRBV5-6
clone_size: -
j_call: TRBJ2-5
cdr3_nt: TGCGCCAGCAGCTTTGGAAGGGGACAAGAGACCCAGTACTTC
cdr3_aa: CASSFGRGQETQYF

d_call: -
v_call: TRBV5-1
clone_size: few
j_call: TRBJ2-3
cdr3_nt: TGCGCCAGCAGCTTGGCTGCGGGGAAAAGTGATACGCAGTATTTT
cdr3_aa: CASSLAAGKSDTQYF

d_call: TRBD1
v_call: TRBV6-5
clone_size: -
j_call: TRBJ1-2
cdr3_nt: TGTGCCAGCAGTCGATACGGGACAGGGCCCGGCTACACCTTC
cdr3_aa: CASSRYGTGPGYTF

d_call: TRBD1
v_call: TRBV9
clone_size: -
j_call: TRBJ1-2
cdr3_nt: TGTGCCAGCAGCTCCGCCAGGGGGCTGTCCTATGGCTACACCTTC
cdr3_aa: CASSSARGLSYGYTF

d_call: TRBD2
v_call: TRBV18
clone_size: -
j_call: TRBJ2-5
cdr3_nt: TGTGCCAGCTCACCCGGGACTAGCGGCCTAGAGACCCAGTACTTC
cdr3_aa: CASSPGTSGLETQYF